The rows below give T cell receptor beta chains drawn from one sample of a study of blood T cell repertoires in COVID-19. The data were produced by immunoSEQ multiplex PCR, yet TCRdb's version contains in-frame clones alone and is incomplete. The repertoire holds 540,000 or so clones, with less than 90% as singletons. The sample was peripheral blood. Receptors were obtained from a woman aged 45-59 years with COVID-19, enrolled during active disease. Each CDR3 is given with its conserved first and last residue. A D gene is named only where the DNA matches it firmly. Where a row states a size, it is once, few, many or the class of an expanded clone; other rows omit it.

V,size,J,D,CDR3,DNA
TRBV19,-,TRBJ2-6,-,CASSIRGNPTSGANVLTF,TGTGCCAGTAGTATTCGGGGGAACCCAACCTCTGGGGCCAACGTCCTGACTTTC
TRBV9,-,TRBJ1-3,-,CASSVQTGKNTIYF,TGTGCCAGCAGCGTCCAGACAGGAAAAAACACCATATATTTT
TRBV9,once,TRBJ2-3,TRBD1,CASSARQGQTDTQYF,TGTGCCAGCAGCGCCCGACAGGGCCAAACTGATACGCAGTATTTT
TRBV9,-,TRBJ2-3,TRBD2,CASSVEGIAGSADTQYF,TGTGCCAGCAGCGTAGAGGGAATAGCGGGGTCGGCAGATACGCAGTATTTT
TRBV5-1,-,TRBJ2-5,TRBD1,CASREVTGAQETQYF,TGCGCCAGCAGAGAAGTAACAGGGGCGCAAGAGACCCAGTACTTC
TRBV5-6,-,TRBJ2-7,-,CASSLEWVTTYEQYF,TGTGCCAGCAGCTTGGAATGGGTGACTACCTACGAGCAGTACTTC
TRBV2,-,TRBJ1-2,TRBD1,CASSEGLRDRAGYTF,TGTGCCAGCAGTGAAGGGCTCCGGGACAGGGCTGGCTACACCTTC
TRBV7-9,-,TRBJ2-1,TRBD1,CASTYRGESYNEQFF,TGTGCCAGCACCTACAGGGGGGAATCCTACAATGAGCAGTTCTTC
TRBV6-1,-,TRBJ1-1,-,CASSEIGTDTEAFF,TGTGCCAGCAGTGAAATCGGTACGGACACTGAAGCTTTCTTT
TRBV19,-,TRBJ1-6,-,CASSTRQSSYNSPLHF,TGTGCCAGTAGTACCCGACAGAGCTCCTATAATTCACCCCTCCACTTT
TRBV7-9,once,TRBJ2-7,-,CASSLGTSSYEQYF,TGTGCCAGCAGCTTAGGGACAAGCTCCTACGAGCAGTACTTC
TRBV24-1,-,TRBJ2-1,-,CATSDFALSNEQFF,TGTGCCACCAGTGATTTCGCCCTATCCAATGAGCAGTTCTTC
TRBV19,-,TRBJ2-1,-,CASSITEVNEQFF,TGTGCCAGTAGTATTACTGAAGTTAATGAGCAGTTCTTC
TRBV5-1,once,TRBJ1-4,TRBD1,CASSIGQGMNEKLFF,TGCGCCAGCAGCATCGGACAGGGGATGAATGAAAAACTGTTTTTT
TRBV10-3,once,TRBJ1-6,-,CAISTGQGYNSPLHF,TGTGCCATCAGTACCGGACAAGGCTATAATTCACCCCTCCACTTT
TRBV6-5,-,TRBJ2-3,TRBD2,CASSLLGGAQYF,TGTGCCAGCAGTCTTCTGGGGGGGGCGCAGTATTTT
TRBV30,-,TRBJ2-1,TRBD2,CAWRWGLASNEQFF,TGTGCCTGGAGGTGGGGACTAGCGAGCAATGAGCAGTTCTTC
TRBV27,-,TRBJ1-1,TRBD1,CASSNSDRGDLAFF,TGTGCCAGCAGTAACTCTGACAGGGGGGATTTAGCTTTCTTT
TRBV9,few,TRBJ1-2,-,CASSATMDRMGGYTF,TGTGCCAGCAGCGCTACCATGGACAGAATGGGTGGCTACACCTTC
TRBV27,-,TRBJ2-7,-,CASSSGGLSYEQYF,TGTGCCAGCAGTTCCGGGGGACTCTCCTACGAGCAGTACTTC
TRBV5-6,few,TRBJ1-5,-,CASSLGRQQPQHF,TGTGCCAGCAGCTTGGGCAGGCAACAGCCCCAGCATTTT
TRBV5-1,-,TRBJ1-1,-,CASSPLGLTTPEAFF,TGCGCCAGCAGCCCGTTGGGACTGACGACCCCTGAAGCTTTCTTT
TRBV2,-,TRBJ2-1,-,CASSELAGSSYNEQFF,TGTGCCAGCAGTGAATTGGCGGGGAGCTCCTACAATGAGCAGTTCTTC